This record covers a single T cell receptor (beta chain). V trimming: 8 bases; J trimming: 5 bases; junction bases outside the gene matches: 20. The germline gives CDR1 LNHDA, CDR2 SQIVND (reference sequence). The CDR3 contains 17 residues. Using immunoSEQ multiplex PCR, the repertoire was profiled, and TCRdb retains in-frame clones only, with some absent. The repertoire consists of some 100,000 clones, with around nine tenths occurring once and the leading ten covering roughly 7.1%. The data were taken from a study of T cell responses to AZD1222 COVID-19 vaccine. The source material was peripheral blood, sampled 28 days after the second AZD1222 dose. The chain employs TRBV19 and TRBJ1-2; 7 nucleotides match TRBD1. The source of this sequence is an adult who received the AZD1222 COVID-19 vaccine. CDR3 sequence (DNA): TGTGCCAGTGAGCGTGGGACAGCCTTAGGAGGGGGTTATGGCTACACCTTC. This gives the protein CASERGTALGGGYGYTF.